Below, one T cell receptor (beta chain) is given with its context. This CDR3 contains 14 residues. Trimming cost V 4 bases and J 4 bases, with 15 bases left between them. Looked up from germline, CDR1 is SGHRS and CDR2 is YFSETQ. These data come from a study of shared clonotypes between healthy human individuals. Background on the study: Donors, aged 18 to 49, were two women and a few men.

In the naive CD8 group, cells lacked CD45RO and were positively selected for CCR7, so terminally differentiated effector memory CD45RA+ cells were left out. The data were produced by immunoSEQ multiplex PCR, yet TCRdb's version contains in-frame clones alone and is incomplete. The table records 1.5 million to 2.5 million clones, approximately 95% of them present only once. Sample: naive CD8+ T cells sorted from blood. This TCR derives from a man between 18 and 29 years old in good health. The gene calls are TRBV5-1 and TRBJ2-7; D could derive from TRBD1 or TRBD2 (6 bases each). In DNA form, the CDR3 reads TGCGCCAGCAGCCCGAGGGGGGCGGGGTACGAGCAGTACTTC. This gives the protein CASSPRGAGYEQYF. Full variable domain (remainder filled in from reference TRBV5-1 and TRBJ2-7): KAGVTQTPRYLIKTRGQQVTLSCSPISGHRSVSWYQQTPGQGLQFLFEYFSETQRNKGNFPGRFSGRQFSNSRSEMNVSTLELGDSALYLCASSPRGAGYEQYFGPGTRLTVT.